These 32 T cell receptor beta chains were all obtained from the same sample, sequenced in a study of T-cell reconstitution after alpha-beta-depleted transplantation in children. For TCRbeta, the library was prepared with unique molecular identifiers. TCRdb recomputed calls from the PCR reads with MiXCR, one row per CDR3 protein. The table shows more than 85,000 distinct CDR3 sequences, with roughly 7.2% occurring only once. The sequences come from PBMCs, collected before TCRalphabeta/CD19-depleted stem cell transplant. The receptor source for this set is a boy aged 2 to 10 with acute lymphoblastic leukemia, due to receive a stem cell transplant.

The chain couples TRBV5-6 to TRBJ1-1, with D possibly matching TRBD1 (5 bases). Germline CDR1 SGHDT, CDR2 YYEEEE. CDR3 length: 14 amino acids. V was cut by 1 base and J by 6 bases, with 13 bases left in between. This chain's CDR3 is CASSLMGLEAEAFF. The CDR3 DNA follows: TGTGCCAGCAGCTTGATGGGGCTGGAGGCTGAAGCTTTCTTT.

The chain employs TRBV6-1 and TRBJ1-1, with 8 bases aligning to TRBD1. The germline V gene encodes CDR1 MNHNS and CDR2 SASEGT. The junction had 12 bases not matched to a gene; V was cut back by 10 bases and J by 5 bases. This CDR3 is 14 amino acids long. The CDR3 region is CATKPGQGWTEAFF. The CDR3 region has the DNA TGTGCCACCAAACCCGGACAGGGTTGGACTGAAGCTTTCTTT.

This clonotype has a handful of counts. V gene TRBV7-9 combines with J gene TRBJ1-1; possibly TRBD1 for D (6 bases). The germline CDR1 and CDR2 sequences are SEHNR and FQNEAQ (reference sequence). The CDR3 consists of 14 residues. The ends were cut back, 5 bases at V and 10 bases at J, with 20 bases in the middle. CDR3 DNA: TGTGCCAGCAGCCCCTGGGACACCGTCATTGGAGCTTTCTTT. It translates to CASSPWDTVIGAFF.

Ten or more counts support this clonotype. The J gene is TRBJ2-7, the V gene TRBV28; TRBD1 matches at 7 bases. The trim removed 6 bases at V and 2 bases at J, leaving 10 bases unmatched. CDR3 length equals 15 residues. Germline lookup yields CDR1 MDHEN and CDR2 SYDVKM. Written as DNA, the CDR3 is TGTGCCAGCAGCCTCGAAGGGGGCTCTCCCTACGAGCAGTACTTC. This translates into CASSLEGGSPYEQYF.

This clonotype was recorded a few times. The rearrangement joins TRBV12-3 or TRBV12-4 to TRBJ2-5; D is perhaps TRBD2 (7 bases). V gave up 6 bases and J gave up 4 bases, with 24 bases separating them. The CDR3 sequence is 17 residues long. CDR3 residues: CASSPRGAGVYSETQYF. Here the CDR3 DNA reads TGTGCCAGCAGCCCCAGGGGTGCGGGAGTCTATTCAGAGACCCAGTACTTC.

In DNA, the CDR3 is TGTGCCAGCAGCGACTCGGGACAGGGTGAGGGCTACACCTTC. Translation: CASSDSGQGEGYTF. The chain carries TRBV28 and TRBJ1-2, with 9 bases that match TRBD1. The CDR3 covers 14 residues. V shed 6 bases, J shed 8 bases, and the junction held 10 bases outside the gene matches. Germline V gene lookup returns CDR1 MDHEN and CDR2 SYDVKM.

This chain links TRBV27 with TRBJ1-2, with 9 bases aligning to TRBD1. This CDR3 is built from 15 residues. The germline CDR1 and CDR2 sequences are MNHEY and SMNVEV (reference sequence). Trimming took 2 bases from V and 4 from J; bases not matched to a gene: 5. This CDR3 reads CASSLGTGSSYGYTF. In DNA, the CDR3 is TGTGCCAGCAGTTTAGGGACAGGGTCTTCCTATGGCTACACCTTC.

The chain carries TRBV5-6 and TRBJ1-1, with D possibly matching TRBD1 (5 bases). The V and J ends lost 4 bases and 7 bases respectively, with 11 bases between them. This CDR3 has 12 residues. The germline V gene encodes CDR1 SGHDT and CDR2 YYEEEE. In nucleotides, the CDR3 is TGTGCCAGCAGCAGGATCGGGGGTGAAGCTTTCTTT. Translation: CASSRIGGEAFF.

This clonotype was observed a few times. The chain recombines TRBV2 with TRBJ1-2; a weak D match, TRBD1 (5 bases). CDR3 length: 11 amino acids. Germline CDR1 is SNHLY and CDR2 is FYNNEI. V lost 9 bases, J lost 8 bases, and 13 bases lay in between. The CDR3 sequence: CASRGLTGYTF. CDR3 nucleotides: TGTGCCAGTCGGGGCCTAACCGGCTACACCTTC.

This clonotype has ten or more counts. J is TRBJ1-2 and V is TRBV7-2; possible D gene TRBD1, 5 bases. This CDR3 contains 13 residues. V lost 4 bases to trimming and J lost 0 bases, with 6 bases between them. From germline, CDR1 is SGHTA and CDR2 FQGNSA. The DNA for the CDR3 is TGTGCCAGCAGCTCCAGGGCTAACTATGGCTACACCTTC. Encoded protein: CASSSRANYGYTF.

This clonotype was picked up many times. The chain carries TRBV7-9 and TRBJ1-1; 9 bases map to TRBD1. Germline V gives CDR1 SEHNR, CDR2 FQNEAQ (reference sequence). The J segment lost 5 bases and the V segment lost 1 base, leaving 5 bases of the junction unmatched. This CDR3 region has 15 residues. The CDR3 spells CASSLGKTGGTEAFF. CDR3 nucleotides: TGTGCCAGCAGCTTAGGCAAGACAGGGGGTACTGAAGCTTTCTTT.

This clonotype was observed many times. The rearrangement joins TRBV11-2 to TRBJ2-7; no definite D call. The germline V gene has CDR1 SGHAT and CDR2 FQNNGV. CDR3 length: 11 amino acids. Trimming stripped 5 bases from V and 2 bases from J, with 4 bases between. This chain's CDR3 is CASSAAYEQYF. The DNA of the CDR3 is TGTGCCAGCAGCGCTGCCTACGAGCAGTACTTC. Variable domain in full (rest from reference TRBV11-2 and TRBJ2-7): EAGVAQSPRYKIIEKRQSVAFWCNPISGHATLYWYQQILGQGPKLLIQFQNNGVVDDSQLPKDRFSAERLKGVDSTLKIQPAKLEDSAVYLCASSAAYEQYFGPGTRLTVT.

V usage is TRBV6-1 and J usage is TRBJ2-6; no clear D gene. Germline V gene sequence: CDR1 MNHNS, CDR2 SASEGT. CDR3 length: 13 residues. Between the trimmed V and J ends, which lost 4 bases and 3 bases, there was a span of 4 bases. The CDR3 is CASSVGGANVLTF. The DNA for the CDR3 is TGTGCCAGCAGTGTCGGTGGGGCCAACGTCCTGACTTTC.

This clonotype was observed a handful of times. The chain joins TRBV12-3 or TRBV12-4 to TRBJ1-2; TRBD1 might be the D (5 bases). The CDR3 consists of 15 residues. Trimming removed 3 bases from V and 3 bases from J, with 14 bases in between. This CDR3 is CASSLEGTVHYGYTF. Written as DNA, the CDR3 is TGTGCCAGCAGTTTGGAGGGGACTGTACACTATGGCTACACCTTC.

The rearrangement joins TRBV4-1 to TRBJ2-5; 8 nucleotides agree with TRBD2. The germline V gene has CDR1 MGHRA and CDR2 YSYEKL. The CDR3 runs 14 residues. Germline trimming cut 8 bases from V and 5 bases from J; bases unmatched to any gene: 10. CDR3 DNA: TGCGCCAGCCGGACGGGACTAGGGGAGGAGACCCAGTACTTC. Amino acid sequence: CASRTGLGEETQYF.

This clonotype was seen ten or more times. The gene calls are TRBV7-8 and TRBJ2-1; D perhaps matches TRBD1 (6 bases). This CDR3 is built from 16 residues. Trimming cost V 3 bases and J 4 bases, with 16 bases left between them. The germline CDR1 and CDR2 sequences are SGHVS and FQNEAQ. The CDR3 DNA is TGTGCCAGCAGCTTCTCCGGGACACTAGGATACAATGAGCAGTTCTTC. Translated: CASSFSGTLGYNEQFF.

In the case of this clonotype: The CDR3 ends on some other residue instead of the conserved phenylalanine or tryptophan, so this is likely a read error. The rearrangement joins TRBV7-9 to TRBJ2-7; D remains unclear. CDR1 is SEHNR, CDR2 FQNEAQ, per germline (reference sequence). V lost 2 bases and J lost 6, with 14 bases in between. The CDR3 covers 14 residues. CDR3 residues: CASSLTPSPAEQYC. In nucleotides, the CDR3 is TGTGCCAGCAGCTTAACTCCATCTCCGGCCGAGCAGTACTGC.

The CDR3 nucleotides read TGTGCCAGCACCATGACTCCTCACCTAGGGGGCTACACCTTC. It specifies CASTMTPHLGGYTF. The chain recombines TRBV6-4 with TRBJ1-2; D gene uncertain. Trimming shortened V by 7 bases and J by 8 bases, and 20 bases separated the two germline ends. This CDR3 comprises 14 residues. Germline V lookup: CDR1 MRHNA, CDR2 SNTAGT.

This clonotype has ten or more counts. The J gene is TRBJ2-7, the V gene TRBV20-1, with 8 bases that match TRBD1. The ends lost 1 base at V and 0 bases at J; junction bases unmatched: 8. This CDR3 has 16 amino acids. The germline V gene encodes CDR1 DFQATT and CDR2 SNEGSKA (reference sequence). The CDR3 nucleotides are TGCAGTGCTAGAGGCCTTCTGACAGGGGACTCCTACGAGCAGTACTTC. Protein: CSARGLLTGDSYEQYF.

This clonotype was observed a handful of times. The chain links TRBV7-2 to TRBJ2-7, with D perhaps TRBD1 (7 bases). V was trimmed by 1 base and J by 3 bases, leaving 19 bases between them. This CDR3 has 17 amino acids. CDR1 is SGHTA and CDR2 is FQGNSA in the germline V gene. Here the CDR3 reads CASSLVTLWQGGYEQYF. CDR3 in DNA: TGTGCCAGCAGCTTAGTCACATTATGGCAGGGGGGCTACGAGCAGTACTTC. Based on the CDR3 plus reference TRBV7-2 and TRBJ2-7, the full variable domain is GAGVSQSPSNKVTEKGKDVELRCDPISGHTALYWYRQSLGQGLEFLIYFQGNSAPDKSGLPSDRFSAERTGGSVSTLTIQRTQQEDSAVYLCASSLVTLWQGGYEQYFGPGTRLTVT.

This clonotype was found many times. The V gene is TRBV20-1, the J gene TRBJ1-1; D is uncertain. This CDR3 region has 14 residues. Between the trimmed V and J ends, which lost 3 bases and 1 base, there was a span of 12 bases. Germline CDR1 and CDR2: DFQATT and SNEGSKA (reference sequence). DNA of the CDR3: TGCAGTGCTAGTCCCTTTGGAGCGAACACTGAAGCTTTCTTT. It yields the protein CSASPFGANTEAFF.

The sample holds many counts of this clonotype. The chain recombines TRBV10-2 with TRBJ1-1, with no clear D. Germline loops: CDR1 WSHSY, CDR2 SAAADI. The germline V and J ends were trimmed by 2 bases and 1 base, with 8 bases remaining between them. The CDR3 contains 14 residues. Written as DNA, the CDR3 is TGCGCCAGCAGTGAGCCGAACAGGAACACTGAAGCTTTCTTT. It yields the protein CASSEPNRNTEAFF.

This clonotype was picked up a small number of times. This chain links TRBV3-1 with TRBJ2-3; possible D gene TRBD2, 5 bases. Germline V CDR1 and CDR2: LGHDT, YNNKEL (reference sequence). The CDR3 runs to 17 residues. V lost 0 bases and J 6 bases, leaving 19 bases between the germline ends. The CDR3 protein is CASSQDTLAMSVDTQYF. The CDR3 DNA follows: TGTGCCAGCAGCCAAGATACCCTAGCAATGTCGGTCGATACGCAGTATTTT.

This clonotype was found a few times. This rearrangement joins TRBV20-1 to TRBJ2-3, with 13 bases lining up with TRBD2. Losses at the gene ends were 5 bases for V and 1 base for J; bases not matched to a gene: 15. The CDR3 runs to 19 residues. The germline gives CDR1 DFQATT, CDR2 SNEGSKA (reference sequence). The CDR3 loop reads CSAEDRALAGGPGTDTQYF. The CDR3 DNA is TGCAGTGCTGAGGACAGGGCACTAGCGGGGGGGCCGGGCACAGATACGCAGTATTTT.

The CDR3 nucleotides read TGCAGCGTTGAATGGGGGGAGGGCTATGGCTACACCTTC. It yields the protein CSVEWGEGYGYTF. The rearrangement joins TRBV29-1 to TRBJ1-2, with D possibly being TRBD1 (5 bases). This CDR3 has 13 amino acids. V dropped 2 bases and J dropped 4 bases, with 11 bases sitting between them. CDR1 and CDR2 (germline): SQVTM, ANQGSEA.

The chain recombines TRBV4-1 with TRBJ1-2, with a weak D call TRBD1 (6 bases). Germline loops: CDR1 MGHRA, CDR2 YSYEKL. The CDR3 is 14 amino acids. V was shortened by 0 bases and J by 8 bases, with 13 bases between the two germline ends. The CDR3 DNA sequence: TGCGCCAGCAGCCAAGATCGGACAGTATGGGGCTACACCTTC. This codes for CASSQDRTVWGYTF.

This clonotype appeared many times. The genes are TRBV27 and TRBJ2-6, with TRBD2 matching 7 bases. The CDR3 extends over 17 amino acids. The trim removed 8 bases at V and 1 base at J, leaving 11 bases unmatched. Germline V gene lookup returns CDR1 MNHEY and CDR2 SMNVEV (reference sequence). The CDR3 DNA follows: TGTGCCAGCCGCCGGGGGAGGGCTCAATCTGGGGCCAACGTCCTGACTTTC. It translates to CASRRGRAQSGANVLTF.

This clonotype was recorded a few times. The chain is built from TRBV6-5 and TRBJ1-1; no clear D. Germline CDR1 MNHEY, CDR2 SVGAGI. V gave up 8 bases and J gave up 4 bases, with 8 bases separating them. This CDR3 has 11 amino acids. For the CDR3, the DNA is TGTGCCAGCGGAGGAGGCACTGAAGCTTTCTTT. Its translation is CASGGGTEAFF.

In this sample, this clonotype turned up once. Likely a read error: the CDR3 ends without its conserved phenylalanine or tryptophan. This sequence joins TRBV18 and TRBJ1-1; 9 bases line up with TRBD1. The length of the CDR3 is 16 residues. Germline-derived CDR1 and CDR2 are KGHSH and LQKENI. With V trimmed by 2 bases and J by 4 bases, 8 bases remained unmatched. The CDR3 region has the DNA TGTGCCAGCTCACCAGGTACAGGGGGCAGGGGCACTGAAGCTTTCTAT. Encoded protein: CASSPGTGGRGTEAFY.

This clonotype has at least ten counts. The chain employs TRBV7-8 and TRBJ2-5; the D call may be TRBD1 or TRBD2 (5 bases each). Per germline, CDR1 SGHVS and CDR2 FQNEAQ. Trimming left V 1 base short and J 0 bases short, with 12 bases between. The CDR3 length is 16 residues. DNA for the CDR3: TGTGCCAGCAGCTTAGGAGGGGCTGGGTACCAAGAGACCCAGTACTTC. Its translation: CASSLGGAGYQETQYF.

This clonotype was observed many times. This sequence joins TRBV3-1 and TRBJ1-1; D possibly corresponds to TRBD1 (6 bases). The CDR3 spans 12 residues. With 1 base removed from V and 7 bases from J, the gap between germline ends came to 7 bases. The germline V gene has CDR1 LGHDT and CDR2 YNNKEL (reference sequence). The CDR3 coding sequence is TGTGCCAGCAGCCAAGTCAGGGGTGAAGCTTTCTTT. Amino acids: CASSQVRGEAFF.

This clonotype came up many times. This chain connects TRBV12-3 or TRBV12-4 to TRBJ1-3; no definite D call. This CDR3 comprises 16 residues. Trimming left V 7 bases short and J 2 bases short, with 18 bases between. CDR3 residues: CASTLSTLGPGNTIYF. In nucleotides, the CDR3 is TGTGCCAGCACCCTTTCTACTTTAGGTCCTGGAAACACCATATATTTT.